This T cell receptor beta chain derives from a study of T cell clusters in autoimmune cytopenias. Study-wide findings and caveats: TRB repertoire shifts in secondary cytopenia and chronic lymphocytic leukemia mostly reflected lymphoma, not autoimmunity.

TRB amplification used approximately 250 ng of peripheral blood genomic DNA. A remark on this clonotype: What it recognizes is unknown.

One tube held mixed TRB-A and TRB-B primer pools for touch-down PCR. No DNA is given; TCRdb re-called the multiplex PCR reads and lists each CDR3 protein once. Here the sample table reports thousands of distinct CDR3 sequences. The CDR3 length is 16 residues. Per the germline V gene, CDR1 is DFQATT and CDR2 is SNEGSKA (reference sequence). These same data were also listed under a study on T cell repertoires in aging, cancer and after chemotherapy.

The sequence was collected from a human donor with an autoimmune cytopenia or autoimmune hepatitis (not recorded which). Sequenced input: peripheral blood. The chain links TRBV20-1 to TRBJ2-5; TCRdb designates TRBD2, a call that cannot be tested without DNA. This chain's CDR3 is CSARRTSGGTEETQYF.